This T cell receptor beta chain was documented in a study of post-analysis software for immune sequencing data. Study-wide findings and caveats: The authors found that F measure strongly co-clustered same-batch samples.

Turning to this clonotype: Its antigen is currently unknown.

The TCR beta cDNA libraries carried unique molecular identifiers. TCRdb analysed the PCR reads with MiXCR anew, one entry per CDR3 protein. The sample shows roughly 600,000 distinct CDR3 sequences, about 44% of them seen only once. The specimen sequenced was blood. The sequence came from a girl aged 5 to 17 with multiple sclerosis.

The CDR3 here is CASSLLGTVNEQFF. The CDR3 bases are TGTGCCAGCAGCCTCCTTGGGACAGTCAATGAGCAGTTCTTC. The genes are TRBV6-1 and TRBJ2-1; TRBD1 agrees at 7 bases. CDR3 length: 14 residues. Germline V lookup: CDR1 MNHNS, CDR2 SASEGT. The J segment lost 6 bases and the V segment lost 6 bases, leaving 8 bases of the junction unmatched.